Listed below are T cell receptor beta chains from one sample, sequenced in a study of shared clonotypes between healthy human individuals. Only in-frame clones appear in the TCRdb table, and some are missing; sequencing was by immunoSEQ multiplex PCR. The data hold approximately 980,000 clones, with approximately 80% observed a single time. Sample: memory CD4+ T cells sorted from blood. All receptors derive from a man between 18 and 29 years old in good health. CDR3s include the opening cysteine and the closing phenylalanine or tryptophan. D genes are given only for firm matches. Rows may omit the clone size; those that give it use once, few, many or a size class.

. | . | TRBJ1-2 | TRBV6-5 | TGTGCCAGCAGTTACGTGGGGACCTACGGCTACACCTTC | CASSYVGTYGYTF
. | . | TRBJ1-4 | TRBV27 | TGTGCCAGCAGTCATGCGGGTAATGAAAAACTGTTTTTT | CASSHAGNEKLFF
. | . | TRBJ2-7 | TRBV7-9 | TGTGCCAGCAGCTCGCCTAGGGGGGGCTTAACCTACGAGCAGTACTTC | CASSSPRGGLTYEQYF
many | . | TRBJ2-5 | TRBV5-1 | TGCGCCAGCAGGGGAACCGGGGAGACCCAGTACTTC | CASRGTGETQYF
. | . | TRBJ2-1 | TRBV7-3 | TGTGCCAGCAGCCTCCGTTGGGGGGATGAGCAGTTCTTC | CASSLRWGDEQFF
. | . | TRBJ2-1 | TRBV7-7 | TGTGCTAGCAGCCGGGGACTGCTCAATGAGCAGTTCTTC | CASSRGLLNEQFF
. | . | TRBJ2-4 | TRBV6-1 | TGTGCCAGCAGAGAAGTAGGCAGGGGCGGGATAGCCAAAAACATTCAGTACTTC | CASREVGRGGIAKNIQYF
. | TRBD2 | TRBJ2-2 | TRBV2 | TGTGCCAGCCAAACTAGCGGGTCGAACACCGGGGAGCTGTTTTTT | CASQTSGSNTGELFF
many | . | TRBJ2-7 | TRBV7-2 | TGTGCCAGCAGCCTTCGGGCAGGGGAGCAGTACTTC | CASSLRAGEQYF
. | . | TRBJ2-5 | TRBV19 | TGTGCCAGTAGTACCCTATCTAGGGGTGGGACCCAGTACTTC | CASSTLSRGGTQYF
. | TRBD1 | TRBJ2-5 | TRBV11-3 | TGTGCCAGCAGCTTAGGGTTGGGACAGGTCCAAGAGACCCAGTACTTC | CASSLGLGQVQETQYF
. | . | TRBJ1-2 | TRBV30 | TGTGCCTGGAGCAAATTACAGGGCTGGGAAGGCTACACCTTC | CAWSKLQGWEGYTF
. | TRBD1 | TRBJ2-7 | TRBV5-4 | TGTGCCAGCAGCTTGGGAGGGGGCAGGAACGAGCAGTACTTC | CASSLGGGRNEQYF
. | . | TRBJ1-4 | TRBV5-6 | TGTGCCAGCAGCTTTGTACGGAATGAAAAACTGTTTTTT | CASSFVRNEKLFF
. | . | TRBJ2-2 | TRBV10-3 | TGTGCCATCAGTGATTTTATGGCGAACACCGGGGAGCTGTTTTTT | CAISDFMANTGELFF
many | . | TRBJ2-7 | TRBV5-5 | TGTGCCAGCAGCTTCGGAGGTGGGGCCTACTACGAGCAGTACTTC | CASSFGGGAYYEQYF
few | TRBD1 | TRBJ1-5 | TRBV19 | TGTGCCAGTAGCGACAGGGGAAAGGAGCCCCAGCATTTT | CASSDRGKEPQHF
. | . | TRBJ2-2 | TRBV30 | TGTGCCTGGAGTGTACCTCCGACCGGGGAGCTGTTTTTT | CAWSVPPTGELFF
. | TRBD1 | TRBJ2-7 | TRBV2 | TGTGCCAGCAAATCAGGGGGCTCACCCTACGAGCAGTACTTC | CASKSGGSPYEQYF
. | . | TRBJ2-7 | TRBV6-5 | TGTGCCAGCTCTCGATCGTACTCCTACGAGCAGTACTTC | CASSRSYSYEQYF
. | . | TRBJ1-2 | TRBV7-2 | TGTGCCAGCAACGGTGCCACGGCAAAAGGCTACACCTTC | CASNGATAKGYTF
. | . | TRBJ1-5 | TRBV5-6 | TGTGCCAGCAGCAAACAGGGTATCAATCAGCCCCAGCATTTT | CASSKQGINQPQHF
. | TRBD2 | TRBJ2-1 | TRBV7-2 | TGTGCCAGCAGCTTATGGGCGGGAGCGTCGAATGAGCAGTTCTTC | CASSLWAGASNEQFF
few | TRBD2 | TRBJ2-1 | TRBV10-3 | TGTGCCATCAGTGGTGCGGCTAGCGGATCCGCGGGGTCCTACAATGAGCAGTTCTTC | CAISGAASGSAGSYNEQFF
once | TRBD1 | TRBJ2-2 | TRBV5-4 | TGTGCCAGCAGCTTGACCGGACAGGGTCCCACCGGGGAGCTGTTTTTT | CASSLTGQGPTGELFF
. | . | TRBJ2-3 | TRBV7-2 | TGTGCCAGCAGCTCCTCTACCTCCGCGGCAGATACGCAGTATTTT | CASSSSTSAADTQYF
. | . | TRBJ2-7 | TRBV30 | TGTGCCTGGAGTGCTGGGTACTCCTACGAGCAGTACTTC | CAWSAGYSYEQYF
. | . | TRBJ2-7 | TRBV10-3 | TGTGCCATCAGTGAGTCCTCTTACGAGCAGTACTTC | CAISESSYEQYF
. | TRBD2 | TRBJ2-3 | TRBV11-3 | TGTGCCAGCAGCTTAGGGACTAGCGGGGGGACTAGCACAGATACGCAGTATTTT | CASSLGTSGGTSTDTQYF
. | TRBD2 | TRBJ2-7 | TRBV11-2 | TGTGCCAGCAGCTTATTTGGGGGGGTTGCGTCCTACGAGCAGTACTTC | CASSLFGGVASYEQYF
. | . | TRBJ2-1 | TRBV2 | TGTGCCAGCAGACAGGGTCCACGCTCCTACAATGAGCAGTTCTTC | CASRQGPRSYNEQFF
. | TRBD1 | TRBJ2-5 | TRBV10-3 | TGTGCCATCAGTGAGACAGGGGGAGGCGAGACCCAGTACTTC | CAISETGGGETQYF
. | . | TRBJ1-1 | TRBV12-2 | TGTGCAAGTCGCTCTGGGGGTAACACTGAAGCTTTCTTT | CASRSGGNTEAFF
few | . | TRBJ2-1 | TRBV28 | TGTGCCAGCAAGTCGGACAACTCCTACAATGAGCAGTTCTTC | CASKSDNSYNEQFF
. | . | TRBJ2-2 | TRBV27 | TGTGCCAGCAGTTCTTCATCCACCGGGGAGCTGTTTTTT | CASSSSSTGELFF
. | . | TRBJ2-7 | TRBV10-3 | TGTGCCAACTCGACGGGGCGATACGAGCAGTACTTC | CANSTGRYEQYF
. | . | TRBJ2-6 | TRBV28 | TGTGCCAGCCGAGTGAGCTCTGGGGCCAACGTCCTGACTTTC | CASRVSSGANVLTF